Below, 18 T cell receptor beta chains from the same sample are listed, as sequenced in a study of T cells in localized non-small cell lung cancer. Here immunoSEQ multiplex PCR was the method, and the copy in TCRdb shows in-frame clones only, minus some. The table includes nearly 35,000 clones, about nine tenths detected once. The sequences come from peripheral blood, collected before any cancer treatment. These receptors originate from a woman aged 35-75 years with stage I lung adenocarcinoma.

The chain employs TRBV6-1 and TRBJ1-2, with D possibly being TRBD1 (5 bases). Germline V CDR1 and CDR2: MNHNS, SASEGT. This CDR3 is 15 amino acids long. V was clipped by 4 bases and J by 3 bases, with 15 bases between them. DNA for the CDR3: TGTGCCAGCAGTGCCCCCGGGACTGTCGACTATGGCTACACCTTC. As protein: CASSAPGTVDYGYTF.

The chain joins TRBV4-2 to TRBJ1-1, with 11 bases lining up with TRBD1. Looked up from germline, CDR1 is LGHNA and CDR2 is YNFKEQ. Trimming took 4 bases from V and 3 from J; bases not matched to a gene: 10. The CDR3 contains 17 residues. The CDR3 DNA is TGTGCCAGCAGCCCGAGTAGGGACAGGGGGTGGTACACTGAAGCTTTCTTT. It codes for CASSPSRDRGWYTEAFF.

The CDR3 region is CASSQDPGTNEKLFF. The CDR3 DNA reads as TGCGCCAGCAGCCAAGATCCCGGCACTAATGAAAAACTGTTTTTT. The chain joins TRBV4-3 to TRBJ1-4; no reliable D call. The V gene's germline CDR1 is LGHNA and CDR2 YSLEER. The V end lost 0 bases, the J end lost 2 bases, and 7 bases lay between the germline ends. The CDR3 is 15 amino acids.

The chain uses TRBV9 and TRBJ2-3; TRBD2 aligns across 9 bases. V trimming: 3 bases; J trimming: 2 bases; junction bases outside the gene matches: 7. Germline loops: CDR1 SGDLS, CDR2 YYNGEE. The CDR3 contains 16 residues. The CDR3 DNA reads as TGTGCCAGCAGCGCGGCGACTAGCGGATACACAGATACGCAGTATTTT. Encoded protein: CASSAATSGYTDTQYF.

This chain links TRBV6-6 with TRBJ1-2; D remains unclear. Trimming stripped 8 bases from V and 7 bases from J, with 23 bases between. In germline, CDR1 is MNHNY, CDR2 SVGAGI (reference sequence). The CDR3 sequence is 15 residues long. This chain's CDR3 is CASDQTGERVGGYTF. DNA of the CDR3: TGTGCCAGCGATCAAACTGGCGAGCGGGTTGGTGGCTACACCTTC.

The rearrangement uses TRBV14 and TRBJ1-3, with 8 bases lining up with TRBD1. This CDR3 has 15 amino acids. V gave up 4 bases and J gave up 4 bases; unmatched junction bases: 6. Germline CDR1 is SGHDN and CDR2 is FVKESK. The CDR3 DNA follows: TGTGCCAGCAGCCCTCGGACAGGGCGGGGAAACACCATATATTTT. This gives the protein CASSPRTGRGNTIYF.

The rearrangement uses TRBV5-6 and TRBJ1-1; 7 bases are a match to TRBD1. Germline CDR1 is SGHDT and CDR2 is YYEEEE. The CDR3 has 15 residues. The J segment lost 3 bases and the V segment lost 1 base, leaving 6 bases of the junction unmatched. For the CDR3, the DNA is TGTGCCAGCAGCTTGAAAGGGGGCGCAGACACTGAAGCTTTCTTT. Encoded protein: CASSLKGGADTEAFF.

The chain employs TRBV5-1 and TRBJ1-1; weak D call: TRBD1 (5 bases). Germline CDR1 reads SGHRS; CDR2 reads YFSETQ. V gave up 3 bases and J gave up 3 bases, with 12 bases separating them. The CDR3 covers 14 residues. This chain's CDR3 is CASSSGASDTEAFF. The CDR3 DNA follows: TGCGCCAGCAGCTCTGGGGCCTCCGACACTGAAGCTTTCTTT.

The rearrangement uses TRBV5-4 and TRBJ1-6; D gene unclear. Trimming took 1 base from V and 7 from J, leaving 6 bases between them. The CDR3 runs to 13 residues. From germline, CDR1 is SGHNT and CDR2 YYREEE (reference sequence). The CDR3 DNA follows: TGTGCCAGCAGCTTGTGGAGGAATTCACCCCTCCACTTT. The encoded protein is CASSLWRNSPLHF.

The V and J genes are TRBV9 and TRBJ1-4; 10 positions agree with TRBD1. The V segment lost 3 bases and the J segment 7 bases; nucleotides outside the gene matches: 9. CDR1 is SGDLS and CDR2 is YYNGEE in the germline V gene. The CDR3 covers 16 residues. The CDR3 spells CASSAGQGGGREKLFF. CDR3 DNA sequence: TGTGCCAGCAGCGCCGGACAGGGGGGCGGACGTGAAAAACTGTTTTTT.

The rearrangement links TRBV19 to TRBJ1-1; TRBD1 agrees at 9 bases. The V gene end was trimmed by 3 bases and the J gene end by 5 bases; junction bases not matched to a gene: 4. Germline V gene data show CDR1 as LNHDA and CDR2 as SQIVND (reference sequence). The CDR3 consists of 14 residues. CDR3 sequence reads: CASSIRDRATEAFF. The DNA of the CDR3 is TGTGCCAGTAGTATCCGGGACAGGGCTACTGAAGCTTTCTTT.

The V and J genes are TRBV7-6 and TRBJ2-7; tentative D call: TRBD2 (6 bases). Germline CDR1 and CDR2: SGHVS and FNYEAQ. V lost 0 bases to trimming and J lost 1 base, with 13 bases between them. The CDR3 covers 16 residues. CDR3 loop: CASSLAPNGGSYEQYF. The CDR3 region has the DNA TGTGCCAGCAGCTTAGCGCCCAACGGGGGTTCCTACGAGCAGTACTTC.

The chain combines TRBV5-5 with TRBJ1-2, with D unresolved. V was clipped by 0 bases and J by 8 bases, with 14 bases between them. The CDR3 has 14 amino acids. CDR1 and CDR2 from the germline V gene are SGHKS and YYEKEE (reference sequence). The CDR3 DNA sequence: TGTGCCAGCAGCTTGGCCCCCGGGTTCTCGGGCTACACCTTC. This codes for CASSLAPGFSGYTF. The full variable domain, with the rest looked up from reference TRBV5-5 and TRBJ1-2, is DAGVTQSPTHLIKTRGQQVTLRCSPISGHKSVSWYQQVLGQGPQFIFQYYEKEERGRGNFPDRFSARQFPNYSSELNVNALLLGDSALYLCASSLAPGFSGYTFGSGTRLTVV.

The rearrangement joins TRBV7-2 to TRBJ1-4; D gene uncertain. The CDR3 runs 16 residues. In germline, CDR1 is SGHTA, CDR2 FQGNSA. V lost 6 bases and J 3 bases, leaving 17 bases between the germline ends. The DNA of the CDR3 is TGTGCCAGCAGTTACTTCCCTGGTGCGGCTAATGAAAAACTGTTTTTT. Protein sequence: CASSYFPGAANEKLFF.

J is TRBJ2-2 and V is TRBV5-6; 8 bases are a match to TRBD2. This CDR3 spans 16 amino acids. Looked up from germline, CDR1 is SGHDT and CDR2 is YYEEEE. The J segment lost 4 bases and the V segment lost 1 base, leaving 6 bases of the junction unmatched. CDR3 in DNA: TGTGCCAGCAGCTTGAGGGTAGCGGGGCTCACCGGGGAGCTGTTTTTT. Translating it yields CASSLRVAGLTGELFF.

This clone was seen just once. V gene TRBV5-4 combines with J gene TRBJ2-3; 7 positions agree with TRBD2. The CDR3 is made up of 14 amino acids. V lost 0 bases and J lost 5; bases outside the gene matches: 3. The germline CDR1 and CDR2 sequences are SGHNT and YYREEE (reference sequence). Here the CDR3 DNA reads TGTGCCAGCAGCTTGGGACTAGCTTTAGATACGCAGTATTTT. Encoded protein: CASSLGLALDTQYF. Looking up the rest from reference TRBV5-4 and TRBJ2-3 gives the full variable domain: ETGVTQSPTHLIKTRGQQVTLRCSSQSGHNTVSWYQQALGQGPQFIFQYYREEENGRGNFPPRFSGLQFPNYSSELNVNALELDDSALYLCASSLGLALDTQYFGPGTRLTVL.

This chain links TRBV9 with TRBJ1-5, with TRBD1 as a possible D gene (5 bases). The CDR3 covers 16 residues. Germline-derived CDR1 and CDR2 are SGDLS and YYNGEE. Trimming took 0 bases from V and 2 from J, leaving 12 bases between them. The DNA of the CDR3 is TGTGCCAGCAGCGTAGACGGGACCGCGGGCAATCAGCCCCAGCATTTT. It is translated as CASSVDGTAGNQPQHF. Complete variable domain (other parts from reference TRBV9 and TRBJ1-5): DSGVTQTPKHLITATGQRVTLRCSPRSGDLSVYWYQQSLDQGLQFLIQYYNGEERAKGNILERFSAQQFPDLHSELNLSSLELGDSALYFCASSVDGTAGNQPQHFGDGTRLSIL.

The rearrangement joins TRBV4-3 to TRBJ2-2; 9 nucleotides line up with TRBD1. V dropped 0 bases and J dropped 5; count of bases not matched to a gene: 7. Germline CDR1 reads LGHNA; CDR2 reads YSLEER. This CDR3 has 17 amino acids. The CDR3 DNA is TGCGCCAGCAGCCAAGACCGGGACAGGGTACTAACCGGGGAGCTGTTTTTT. Protein: CASSQDRDRVLTGELFF.